Below are 8 T cell receptor beta chains sequenced from a single sample in a study of post-analysis software for immune sequencing data. Study outcomes and limitations: TRBV segments more frequent in patients than in controls numbered roughly 5 and included TRBV5-6, TRBV5-1 and TRBV20-1.

The antigens for these receptors are not known. Unique molecular identifiers tagged the TCR beta cDNA libraries. TCRdb fed the PCR reads into MiXCR, producing one record per CDR3 protein. The sample holds fewer than 700,000 distinct CDR3 sequences, about 44% seen once. Sample: blood. These TCRs come from a girl between 5 and 17 years old with multiple sclerosis.

This clonotype was picked up a small number of times. This chain connects TRBV7-6 to TRBJ2-7; TRBD1 matches 7 bases. Germline V gives CDR1 SGHVS, CDR2 FNYEAQ. V lost 5 bases to trimming and J lost 7 bases; unmatched junction nucleotides: 8. The CDR3 is 13 residues long. The CDR3 loop reads CASSPQGGGEQYF. CDR3 sequence (DNA): TGTGCCAGCAGCCCCCAAGGGGGCGGGGAGCAGTACTTC.

This clonotype showed up just a few times. This chain uses TRBV2 with TRBJ2-3; D not certain. Germline CDR1 is SNHLY and CDR2 is FYNNEI. Trimming shortened V by 1 base and J by 4 bases, and 3 bases separated the two germline ends. This CDR3 comprises 12 residues. CDR3 residues: CASSEEADTQYF. In nucleotides, the CDR3 is TGTGCCAGCAGTGAAGAAGCAGATACGCAGTATTTT.

This clonotype was recorded once. This rearrangement joins TRBV29-1 to TRBJ2-7; weak D call: TRBD1 (6 bases). CDR1 is SQVTM and CDR2 is ANQGSEA in the germline V gene. V gave up 4 bases and J gave up 12 bases, with 22 bases separating them. The CDR3 loop spans 13 amino acids. In nucleotides, the CDR3 is TGCAGCGTTGGCGGACAGCTTTTGGAGACCCGGTACTTC. The encoded protein is CSVGGQLLETRYF.

The genes are TRBV7-9 and TRBJ1-2, with 8 nucleotides matching TRBD1. CDR1 is SEHNR and CDR2 is FQNEAQ in the germline V gene (reference sequence). J was trimmed by 3 bases and V by 5 bases; bases with no gene match: 2. CDR3 length equals 13 residues. The CDR3 loop reads CASSKQGDYGYTF. CDR3 coding DNA: TGTGCCAGCAGCAAACAGGGGGACTATGGCTACACCTTC.

The chain employs TRBV20-1 and TRBJ2-1; no reliable D call. The CDR3 contains 14 residues. Per germline, CDR1 DFQATT and CDR2 SNEGSKA (reference sequence). CDR3 in amino acids: CTDGSPPHRNEQFF. The CDR3 DNA reads TGCACCGACGGAAGCCCTCCTCACCGCAATGAGCAGTTCTTC.

This clonotype was picked up a small number of times. The V call is TRBV9, the J call TRBJ2-5, with a possible D match to TRBD2 (6 bases). Germline assignment: CDR1 SGDLS and CDR2 YYNGEE. The length of the CDR3 is 15 residues. The V gene lost 3 bases and the J gene lost 2 bases, with 14 bases spanning the gap. CDR3 residues: CASSATPGTQETQYF. The CDR3, as DNA: TGTGCCAGCAGCGCCACCCCCGGGACTCAAGAGACCCAGTACTTC. Full variable domain (remainder filled in from reference TRBV9 and TRBJ2-5): DSGVTQTPKHLITATGQRVTLRCSPRSGDLSVYWYQQSLDQGLQFLIQYYNGEERAKGNILERFSAQQFPDLHSELNLSSLELGDSALYFCASSATPGTQETQYFGPGTRLLVL.

This clonotype was observed a few times. The genes are TRBV5-1 and TRBJ1-4; D gene unclear. The germline V gene encodes CDR1 SGHRS and CDR2 YFSETQ. The V end was cut by 4 bases, the J end by 0 bases, with 7 bases between. This CDR3 has 14 residues. For the CDR3, the DNA is TGCGCCAGCAGCCCCACTTCAACTAATGAAAAACTGTTTTTT. Protein: CASSPTSTNEKLFF.

This sequence joins TRBV6-6 and TRBJ1-1; 7 bases fit TRBD1. The V gene end was trimmed by 2 bases and the J gene end by 1 base; junction bases not matched to a gene: 10. The germline gives CDR1 MNHNY, CDR2 SVGAGI (reference sequence). The CDR3 runs 17 residues. CDR3 sequence (DNA): TGTGCCAGCAGTTACCCGTTAGGGGGCGCCGGGAACACTGAAGCTTTCTTT. Protein sequence: CASSYPLGGAGNTEAFF.